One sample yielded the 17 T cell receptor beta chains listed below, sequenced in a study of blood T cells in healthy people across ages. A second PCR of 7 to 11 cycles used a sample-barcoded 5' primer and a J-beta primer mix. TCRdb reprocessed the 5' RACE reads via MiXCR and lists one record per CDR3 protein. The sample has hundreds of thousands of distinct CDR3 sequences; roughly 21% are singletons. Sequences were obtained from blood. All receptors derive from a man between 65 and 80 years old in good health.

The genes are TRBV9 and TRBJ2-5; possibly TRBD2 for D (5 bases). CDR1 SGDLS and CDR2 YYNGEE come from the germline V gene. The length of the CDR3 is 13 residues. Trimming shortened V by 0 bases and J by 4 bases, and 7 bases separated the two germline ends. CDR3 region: CASSVGERETQYF. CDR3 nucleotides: TGTGCCAGCAGCGTAGGGGAGCGAGAGACCCAGTACTTC.

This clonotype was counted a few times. In DNA, the CDR3 is TGTGCCAGCAGTTACTCGAACGGATACAATGAGCAGTTCTTC. The encoded protein is CASSYSNGYNEQFF. The chain is built from TRBV6-5 and TRBJ2-1; D gene uncertain. The germline V gene has CDR1 MNHEY and CDR2 SVGAGI. V was trimmed by 0 bases and J by 4 bases, leaving 7 bases between them. The CDR3 has 14 amino acids.

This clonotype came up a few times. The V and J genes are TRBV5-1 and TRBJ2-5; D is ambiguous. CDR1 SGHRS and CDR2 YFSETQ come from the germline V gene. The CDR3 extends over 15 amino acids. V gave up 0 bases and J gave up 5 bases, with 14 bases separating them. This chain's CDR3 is CASSLENLVSETQYF. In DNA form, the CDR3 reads TGCGCCAGCAGCTTGGAGAATCTAGTATCGGAGACCCAGTACTTC.

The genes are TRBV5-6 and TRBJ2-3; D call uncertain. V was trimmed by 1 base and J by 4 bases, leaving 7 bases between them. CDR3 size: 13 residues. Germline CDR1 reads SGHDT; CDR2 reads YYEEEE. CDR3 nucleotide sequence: TGTGCCAGCAGCTTGCAGACTGCAGATACGCAGTATTTT. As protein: CASSLQTADTQYF.

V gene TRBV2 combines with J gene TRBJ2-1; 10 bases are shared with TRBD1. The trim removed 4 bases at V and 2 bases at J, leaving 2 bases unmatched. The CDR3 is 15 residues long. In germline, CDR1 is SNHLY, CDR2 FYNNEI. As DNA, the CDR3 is TGTGCCAGCAGTGGGGACAGGGGCCCCTACAATGAGCAGTTCTTC. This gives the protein CASSGDRGPYNEQFF.

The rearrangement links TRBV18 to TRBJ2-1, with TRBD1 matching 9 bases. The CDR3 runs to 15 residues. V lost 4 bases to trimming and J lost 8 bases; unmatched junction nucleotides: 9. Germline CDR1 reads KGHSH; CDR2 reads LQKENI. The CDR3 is CASSRGGQGRHEQFF. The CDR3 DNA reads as TGTGCCAGCTCACGGGGAGGACAGGGGCGGCATGAGCAGTTCTTC.

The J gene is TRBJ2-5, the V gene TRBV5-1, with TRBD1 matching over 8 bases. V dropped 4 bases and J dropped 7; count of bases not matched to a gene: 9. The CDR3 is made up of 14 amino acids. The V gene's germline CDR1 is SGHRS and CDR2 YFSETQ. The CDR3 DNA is TGCGCCAGCAGCCTAGGACAGGGTGCAGGGACCCAGTACTTC. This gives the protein CASSLGQGAGTQYF.

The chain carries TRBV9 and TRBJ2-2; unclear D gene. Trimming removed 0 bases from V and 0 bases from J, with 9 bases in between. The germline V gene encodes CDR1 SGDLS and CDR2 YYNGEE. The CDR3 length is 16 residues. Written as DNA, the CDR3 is TGTGCCAGCAGCGTAGAGGTGGGCCCGAACACCGGGGAGCTGTTTTTT. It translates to CASSVEVGPNTGELFF.

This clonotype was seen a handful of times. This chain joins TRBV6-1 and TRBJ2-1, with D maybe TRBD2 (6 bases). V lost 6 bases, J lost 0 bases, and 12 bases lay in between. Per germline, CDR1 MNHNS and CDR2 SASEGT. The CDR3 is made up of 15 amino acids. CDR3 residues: CASRLAASSYNEQFF. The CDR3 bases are TGTGCCAGCAGACTAGCTGCGAGCTCCTACAATGAGCAGTTCTTC.

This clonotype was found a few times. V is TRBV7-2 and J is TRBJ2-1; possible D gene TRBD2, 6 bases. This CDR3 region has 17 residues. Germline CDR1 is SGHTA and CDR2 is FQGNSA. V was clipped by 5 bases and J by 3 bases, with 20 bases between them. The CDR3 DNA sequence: TGTGCCAGCAGCGCCCAACCCGGCGGGGCTAACTACAATGAGCAGTTCTTC. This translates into CASSAQPGGANYNEQFF.

The CDR3 DNA reads TGTGCCAGCTCACAGACAGGGGGGATCGAGCAGTACTTC. This sequence encodes CASSQTGGIEQYF. This chain joins TRBV18 and TRBJ2-7; TRBD1 matches at 9 bases. The length of the CDR3 is 13 residues. The germline gives CDR1 KGHSH, CDR2 LQKENI. V dropped 4 bases and J dropped 6; count of bases not matched to a gene: 4.

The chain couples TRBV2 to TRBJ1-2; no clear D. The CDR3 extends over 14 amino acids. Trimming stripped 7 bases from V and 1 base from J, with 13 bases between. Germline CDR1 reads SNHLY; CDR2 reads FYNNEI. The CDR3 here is CASIGVAVNYGYTF. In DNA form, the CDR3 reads TGTGCCAGCATCGGGGTGGCAGTTAACTATGGCTACACCTTC.

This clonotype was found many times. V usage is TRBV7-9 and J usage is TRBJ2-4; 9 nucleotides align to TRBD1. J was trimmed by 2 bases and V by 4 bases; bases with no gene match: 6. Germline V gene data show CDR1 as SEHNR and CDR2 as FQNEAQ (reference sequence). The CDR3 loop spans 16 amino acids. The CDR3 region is CASSWTGTGSKNIQYF. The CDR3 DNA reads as TGTGCCAGCAGCTGGACCGGGACAGGGTCCAAAAACATTCAGTACTTC.

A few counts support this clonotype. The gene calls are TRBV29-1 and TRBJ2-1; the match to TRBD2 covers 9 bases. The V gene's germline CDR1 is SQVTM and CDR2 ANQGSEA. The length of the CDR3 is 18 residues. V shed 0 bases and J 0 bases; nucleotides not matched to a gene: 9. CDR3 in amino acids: CSVEDPGTSLLSYNEQFF. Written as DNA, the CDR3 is TGCAGCGTTGAAGATCCCGGGACTAGCCTTCTCTCCTACAATGAGCAGTTCTTC.

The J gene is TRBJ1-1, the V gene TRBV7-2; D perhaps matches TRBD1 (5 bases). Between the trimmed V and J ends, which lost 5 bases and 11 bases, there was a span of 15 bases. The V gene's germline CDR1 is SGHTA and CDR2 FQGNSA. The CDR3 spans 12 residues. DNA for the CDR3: TGTGCCAGCAGCGCACGGGGGAGGTCCGCTTTCTTT. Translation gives CASSARGRSAFF.

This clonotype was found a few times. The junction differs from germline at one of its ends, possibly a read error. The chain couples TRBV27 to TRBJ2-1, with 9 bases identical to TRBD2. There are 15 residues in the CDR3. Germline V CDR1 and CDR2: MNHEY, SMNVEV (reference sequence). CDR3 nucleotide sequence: TGTGCCGGCAGTTTTGGTAGCGGGAGCTACAATGAGCAGTTCTTC. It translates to CAGSFGSGSYNEQFF.

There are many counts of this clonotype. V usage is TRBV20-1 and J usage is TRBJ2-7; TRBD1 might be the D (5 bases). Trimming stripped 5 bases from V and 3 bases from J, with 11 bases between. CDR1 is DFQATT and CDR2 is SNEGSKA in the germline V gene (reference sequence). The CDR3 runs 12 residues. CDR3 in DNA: TGCAGTGCTCGGAGAGACAGCTACGAGCAGTACTTC. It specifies CSARRDSYEQYF.